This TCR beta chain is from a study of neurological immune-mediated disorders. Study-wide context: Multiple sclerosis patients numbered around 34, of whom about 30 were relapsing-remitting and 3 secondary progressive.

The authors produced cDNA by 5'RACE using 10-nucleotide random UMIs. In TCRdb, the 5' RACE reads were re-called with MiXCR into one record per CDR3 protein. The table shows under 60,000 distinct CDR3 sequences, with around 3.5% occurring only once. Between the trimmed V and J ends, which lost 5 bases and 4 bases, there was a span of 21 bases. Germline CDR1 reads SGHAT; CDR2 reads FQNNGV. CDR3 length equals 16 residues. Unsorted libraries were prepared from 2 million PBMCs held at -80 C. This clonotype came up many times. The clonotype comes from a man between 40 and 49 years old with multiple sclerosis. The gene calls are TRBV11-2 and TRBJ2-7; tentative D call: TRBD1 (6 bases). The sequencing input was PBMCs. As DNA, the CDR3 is TGTGCCAGCAGCCGTAGTACCAGGGGCGCCGGGTACGAGCAGTACTTC. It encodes CASSRSTRGAGYEQYF.